This T cell receptor (beta chain) came from a study of blood T cells in healthy people across ages. Isolating PBMCs gave at least 6.5 million of these cells per sample. The CDR3 spans 14 residues. Germline values: CDR1 MNHNS, CDR2 SASEGT. The V segment lost 2 bases and the J segment 4 bases; nucleotides outside the gene matches: 3. Combining a sample-barcoded 5' primer with a J-beta primer mix, a second PCR ran for about 6 to 12 cycles. Tags on each cDNA molecule came from a template-switch adaptor with 12 random nucleotides. MiXCR, applied by TCRdb to the 5' RACE reads, yields one record per CDR3 protein. The sample carries around 1.7 million distinct CDR3 sequences, approximately 30% recorded once.

The receptor's source is a young woman in good health. V gene TRBV6-1 combines with J gene TRBJ2-7; TRBD1 aligns across 9 bases. The sample consisted of blood. Written as DNA, the CDR3 is TGTGCCAGCAGTGAATATGGACAGGGGTACGAGCAGTACTTC. Amino acid sequence: CASSEYGQGYEQYF.